The rows below give T cell receptor beta chains drawn from one sample of a study of technical replicates of blood from a few donors. Clones were sequenced by immunoSEQ multiplex PCR, and TCRdb holds only the in-frame ones, with some missing. This table has approximately 66,000 clones, roughly 90% appearing once. The sample comprised PBMCs. Receptors originate from a human donor in good health. Some clones in this sample may be carry-over from other donors' samples. CDR3s include the opening cysteine and the closing phenylalanine or tryptophan. A D gene is named only where the DNA matches it firmly. Clone size is stated in some rows and not others, as once, few, many or a class when expanded.

j_call | v_call | clone_size | d_call | cdr3_aa | cdr3_nt
TRBJ2-7 | TRBV19 | once | TRBD2 | CASSETSGRSYEQYF | TGTGCCAGTAGTGAGACTAGCGGGAGATCCTACGAGCAGTACTTC
TRBJ2-2 | TRBV7-2 | . | . | CASSYGANTGELFF | TGTGCCAGCTCTTACGGTGCCAACACCGGGGAGCTGTTTTTT
TRBJ2-3 | TRBV7-8 | once | TRBD2 | CASTTTTPSSGRTDTQYF | TGTGCCAGCACCACCACGACCCCCTCTAGCGGGAGGACAGATACGCAGTATTTT
TRBJ2-1 | TRBV7-3 | . | . | CASSSTPGLYNEQFF | TGTGCCAGCAGCTCTACTCCGGGACTCTACAATGAGCAGTTCTTC
TRBJ2-7 | TRBV7-2 | . | TRBD1 | CASSLQGAGEQYF | TGTGCCAGCAGCTTACAGGGGGCGGGGGAGCAGTACTTC
TRBJ1-5 | TRBV19 | . | . | CASSIGGFLLSSQPQHF | TGTGCCAGTAGTATAGGCGGGTTTCTCCTTAGCTCTCAGCCCCAGCATTTT
TRBJ2-3 | TRBV11-3 | . | TRBD2 | CASSLTGTTTTTQYF | TGTGCCAGCAGCTTGACCGGGACTACCACAACTACGCAGTATTTT
TRBJ1-1 | TRBV4-2 | . | TRBD1 | CASSQDQGQGGEAFF | TGTGCCAGCAGCCAAGATCAAGGACAGGGTGGTGAAGCTTTCTTT
TRBJ2-5 | TRBV7-6 | . | TRBD2 | CASSPWASGSTETQYF | TGTGCCAGCAGCCCCTGGGCTAGCGGGAGTACTGAGACCCAGTACTTC
TRBJ2-7 | TRBV4-3 | . | . | CASSQVAGSFAYEQYF | TGCGCCAGCAGCCAAGTCGCGGGTAGCTTCGCCTACGAGCAGTACTTC
TRBJ2-5 | TRBV7-9 | . | TRBD2 | CASSPRTSGGPLRGETQYF | TGTGCCAGCAGCCCCCGGACTAGCGGGGGCCCCTTACGGGGAGAGACCCAGTACTTC
TRBJ2-2 | TRBV6-6 | . | TRBD2 | CASSYIGTSSWELFF | TGTGCCAGCAGTTACATCGGGACTAGCAGCTGGGAGCTGTTTTTT
TRBJ2-7 | TRBV7-2 | . | TRBD2 | CASSLVGSGGRYEQYF | TGTGCCAGCAGCTTAGTTGGTAGCGGGGGGCGGTACGAGCAGTACTTC
TRBJ1-2 | TRBV4-3 | . | TRBD1 | CASSQVSTGAVSGGYTF | TGCGCCAGCAGCCAGGTTTCGACAGGGGCAGTTTCTGGTGGCTACACCTTC
TRBJ2-2 | TRBV4-2 | . | TRBD2 | CASGGRAMDTGELFF | TGTGCCAGCGGAGGGAGGGCCATGGACACCGGGGAGCTGTTTTTT
TRBJ1-2 | TRBV4-3 | . | . | CASSQDHQGLYGYTF | TGCGCCAGCAGCCAAGATCATCAGGGCCTCTATGGCTACACCTTC
TRBJ1-1 | TRBV15 | . | TRBD1 | CATSTRDRVFGTEAFF | TGTGCCACCAGCACCAGGGACAGGGTCTTCGGCACTGAAGCTTTCTTT
TRBJ2-7 | TRBV2 | . | TRBD2 | CASKTSGNSYEQYF | TGTGCCAGCAAGACTAGCGGGAACTCCTACGAGCAGTACTTC
TRBJ2-3 | TRBV13 | . | TRBD2 | CASSSMGLAGADTQYF | TGTGCCAGCAGCTCGATGGGACTAGCGGGGGCAGATACGCAGTATTTT